This T cell receptor beta chain is from a study of Graves' ophthalmopathy and Graves' hyperthyroidism. Whole-study results and caveats: Separation of ophthalmopathy from stable hyperthyroidism was achieved by a 13-signature model, at around 90% sensitivity and 81.08% specificity. Thyroid clonotypes that were expanded above 0.001 frequency mostly also appeared in blood.

The CDR3 covers 14 residues. Trimming at V came to 5 bases and at J to 4 bases, leaving 8 bases not matched to a gene. Germline lookup yields CDR1 SGHTA and CDR2 FQGNSA. Scientists amplified the TCR beta CDR3 regions from RNA transcripts. Second-round multiplex PCR followed a first-round RT-PCR using HTBI primers. In TCRdb, the multiplex PCR reads were re-called with MiXCR into one record per CDR3 protein. The repertoire holds approximately 480,000 distinct CDR3 sequences, with around an eighth as singletons. Exclusion covered patients with other autoimmune diseases or uncontrolled infections (as well as pregnancy or lactation). The PBMCs had their origin in 7.5 to 10 ml of fresh peripheral blood. This clonotype was detected ten times or more. Antigen specificity is unknown.

Specimen: blood. V and J are TRBV7-2 and TRBJ2-7, with TRBD2 identical over 7 bases. The clonotype originates from a woman aged 25 to 39 with Graves' ophthalmopathy. The CDR3 loop reads CASSHRMGGYEQYF. CDR3 sequence (DNA): TGTGCCAGCAGCCACCGGATGGGGGGGTACGAGCAGTACTTC.